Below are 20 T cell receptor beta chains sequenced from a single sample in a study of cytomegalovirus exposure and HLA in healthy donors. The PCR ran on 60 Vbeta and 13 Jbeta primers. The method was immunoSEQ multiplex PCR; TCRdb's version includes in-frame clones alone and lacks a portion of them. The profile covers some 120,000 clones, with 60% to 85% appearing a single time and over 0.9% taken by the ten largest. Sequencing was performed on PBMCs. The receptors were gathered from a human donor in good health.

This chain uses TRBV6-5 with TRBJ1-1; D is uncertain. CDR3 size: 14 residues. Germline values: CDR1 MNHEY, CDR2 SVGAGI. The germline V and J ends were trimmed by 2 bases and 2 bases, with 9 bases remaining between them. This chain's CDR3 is CASSYASLNTEAFF. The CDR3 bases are TGTGCCAGCAGTTACGCTTCACTTAACACTGAAGCTTTCTTT.

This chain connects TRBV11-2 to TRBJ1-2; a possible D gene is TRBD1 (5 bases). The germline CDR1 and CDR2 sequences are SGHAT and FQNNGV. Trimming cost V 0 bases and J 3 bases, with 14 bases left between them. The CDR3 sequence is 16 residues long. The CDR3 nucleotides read TGTGCCAGCAGCTTAGATAACAGGAATACCCACTATGGCTACACCTTC. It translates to CASSLDNRNTHYGYTF.

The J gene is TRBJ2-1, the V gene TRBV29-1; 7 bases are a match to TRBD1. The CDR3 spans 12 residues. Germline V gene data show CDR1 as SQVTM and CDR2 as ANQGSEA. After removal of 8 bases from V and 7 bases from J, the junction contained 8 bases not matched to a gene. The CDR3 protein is CSPRDRRNEQFF. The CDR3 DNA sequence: TGCAGCCCCCGGGACAGAAGAAATGAGCAGTTCTTC.

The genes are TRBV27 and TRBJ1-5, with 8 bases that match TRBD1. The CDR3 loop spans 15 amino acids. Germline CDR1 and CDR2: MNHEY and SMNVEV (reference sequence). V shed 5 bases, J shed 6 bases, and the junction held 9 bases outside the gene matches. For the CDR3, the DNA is TGTGCCAGCAGTCCTATTGGGACAGGAGGTCAGCCCCAGCATTTT. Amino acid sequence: CASSPIGTGGQPQHF.

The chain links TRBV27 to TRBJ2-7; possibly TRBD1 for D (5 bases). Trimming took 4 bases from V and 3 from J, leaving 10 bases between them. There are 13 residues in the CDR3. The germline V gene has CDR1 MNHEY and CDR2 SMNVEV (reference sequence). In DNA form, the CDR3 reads TGTGCCAGCAGTTCCACAGGTCGCTACGAGCAGTACTTC. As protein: CASSSTGRYEQYF.

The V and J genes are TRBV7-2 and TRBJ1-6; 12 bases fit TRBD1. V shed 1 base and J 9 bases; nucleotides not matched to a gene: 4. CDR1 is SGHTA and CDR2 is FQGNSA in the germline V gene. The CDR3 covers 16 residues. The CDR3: CASSLDGTGGFSPLHF. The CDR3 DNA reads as TGTGCCAGCAGCTTAGATGGGACAGGGGGCTTTTCACCCCTCCACTTT.

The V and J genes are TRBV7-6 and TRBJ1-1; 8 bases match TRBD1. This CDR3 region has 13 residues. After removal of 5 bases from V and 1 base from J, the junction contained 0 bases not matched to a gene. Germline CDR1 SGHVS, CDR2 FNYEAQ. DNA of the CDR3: TGTGCCAGCAGCGACAGGGGGAACACTGAAGCTTTCTTT. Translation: CASSDRGNTEAFF.

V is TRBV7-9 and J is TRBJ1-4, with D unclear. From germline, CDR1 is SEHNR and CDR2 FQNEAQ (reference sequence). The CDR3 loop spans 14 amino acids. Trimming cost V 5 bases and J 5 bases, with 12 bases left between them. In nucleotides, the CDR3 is TGTGCCAGCAGCCCGGGAAGAGAGAATGAAAAACTGTTTTTT. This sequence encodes CASSPGRENEKLFF.

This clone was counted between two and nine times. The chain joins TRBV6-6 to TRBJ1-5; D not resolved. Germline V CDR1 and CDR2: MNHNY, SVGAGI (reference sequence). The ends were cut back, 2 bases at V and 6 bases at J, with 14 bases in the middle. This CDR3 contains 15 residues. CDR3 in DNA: TGTGCCAGCAGTTACCCGGGAGGGCAGCTTCAGCCCCAGCATTTT. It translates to CASSYPGGQLQPQHF.

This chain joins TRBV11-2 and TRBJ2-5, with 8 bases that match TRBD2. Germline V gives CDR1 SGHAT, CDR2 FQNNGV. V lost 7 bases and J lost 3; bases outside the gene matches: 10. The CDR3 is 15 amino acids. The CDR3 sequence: CASKAWEAGEETQYF. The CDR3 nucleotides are TGTGCCAGCAAAGCTTGGGAAGCGGGGGAAGAGACCCAGTACTTC.

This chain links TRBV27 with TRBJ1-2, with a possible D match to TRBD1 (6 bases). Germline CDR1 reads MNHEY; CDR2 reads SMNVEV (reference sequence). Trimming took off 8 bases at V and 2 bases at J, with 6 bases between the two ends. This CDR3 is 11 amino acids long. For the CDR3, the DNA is TGTGCCAGCGGGGGCAACTATGGCTACACCTTC. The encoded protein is CASGGNYGYTF.

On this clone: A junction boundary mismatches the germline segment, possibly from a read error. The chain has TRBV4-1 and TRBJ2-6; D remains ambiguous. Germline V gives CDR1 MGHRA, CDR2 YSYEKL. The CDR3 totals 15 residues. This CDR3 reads CASSQDLGQPNVLTF. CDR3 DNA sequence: TGTGCCAGCAGCCAAGATCTTGGGCAGCCCAACGTCCTGACTTTC.

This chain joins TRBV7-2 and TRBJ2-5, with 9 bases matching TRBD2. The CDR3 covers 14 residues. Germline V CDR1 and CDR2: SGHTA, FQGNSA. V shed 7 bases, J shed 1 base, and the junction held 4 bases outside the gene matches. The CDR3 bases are TGTGCCAGCAAAGCGGGGGGCCTCCAAGAGACCCAGTACTTC. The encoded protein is CASKAGGLQETQYF.

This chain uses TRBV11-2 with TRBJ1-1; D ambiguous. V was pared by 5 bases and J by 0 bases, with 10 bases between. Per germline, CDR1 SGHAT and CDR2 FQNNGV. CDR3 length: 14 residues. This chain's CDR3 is CASSPYRMNTEAFF. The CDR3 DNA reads TGTGCCAGCAGCCCGTACAGAATGAACACTGAAGCTTTCTTT.

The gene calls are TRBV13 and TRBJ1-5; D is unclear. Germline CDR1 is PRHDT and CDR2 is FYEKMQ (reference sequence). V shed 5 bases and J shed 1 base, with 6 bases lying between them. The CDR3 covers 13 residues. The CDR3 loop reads CASSTASNQPQHF. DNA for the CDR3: TGTGCCAGCAGCACAGCAAGCAATCAGCCCCAGCATTTT.

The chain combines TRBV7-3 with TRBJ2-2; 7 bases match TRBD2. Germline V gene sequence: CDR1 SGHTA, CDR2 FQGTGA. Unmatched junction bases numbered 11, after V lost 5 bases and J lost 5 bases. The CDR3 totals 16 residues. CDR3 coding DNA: TGTGCCAGCAGCCCCCATTCCGGGGGGTGGACCGGGGAGCTGTTTTTT. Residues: CASSPHSGGWTGELFF.

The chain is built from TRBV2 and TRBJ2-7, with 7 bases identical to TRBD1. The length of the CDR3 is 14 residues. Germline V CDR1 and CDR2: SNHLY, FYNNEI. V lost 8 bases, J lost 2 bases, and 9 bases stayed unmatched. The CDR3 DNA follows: TGTGCCAGCGATCCGGGACAGCAAGCCTACGAGCAGTACTTC. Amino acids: CASDPGQQAYEQYF.

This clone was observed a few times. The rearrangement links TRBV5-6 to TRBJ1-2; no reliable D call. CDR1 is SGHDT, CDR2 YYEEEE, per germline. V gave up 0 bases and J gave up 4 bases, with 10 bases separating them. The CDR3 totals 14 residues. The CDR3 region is CASSLVDTGYGYTF. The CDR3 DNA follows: TGTGCCAGCAGCTTGGTCGACACTGGCTATGGCTACACCTTC.

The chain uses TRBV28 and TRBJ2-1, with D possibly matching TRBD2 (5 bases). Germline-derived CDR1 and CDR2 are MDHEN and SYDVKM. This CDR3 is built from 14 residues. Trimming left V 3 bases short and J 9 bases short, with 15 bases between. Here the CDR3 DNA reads TGTGCCAGCAGTTTTTACTCGTTCCGGGGTGAGCAGTTCTTC. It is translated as CASSFYSFRGEQFF. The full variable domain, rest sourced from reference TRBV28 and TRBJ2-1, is DVKVTQSSRYLVKRTGEKVFLECVQDMDHENMFWYRQDPGLGLRLIYFSYDVKMKEKGDIPEGYSVSREKKERFSLILESASTNQTSMYLCASSFYSFRGEQFFGPGTRLTVL.

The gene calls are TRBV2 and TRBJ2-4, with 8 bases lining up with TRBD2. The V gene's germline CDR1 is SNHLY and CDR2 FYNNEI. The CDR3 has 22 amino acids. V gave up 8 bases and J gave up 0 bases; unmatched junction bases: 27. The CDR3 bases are TGTGCCAGCGCTATCTTTTCGGGGCGGGGGGCCATCTCCCCTCTAGCCAAAAACATTCAGTACTTC. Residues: CASAIFSGRGAISPLAKNIQYF.